This TCR beta chain stems from a study of OX40 agonist ivuxolimab in advanced cancers. Study-level background: Intravenous ivuxolimab at 0.01 to 10 mg/kg was given to patients every 2 weeks. Partial responses were recorded for three patients, including one with hepatocellular carcinoma and two with cutaneous melanoma.

From germline, CDR1 is SNHLY and CDR2 FYNNEI. The CDR3 runs to 11 residues. Trimming cost V 0 bases and J 3 bases, with 0 bases left between them. Clones were read by immunoSEQ multiplex PCR, and TCRdb kept only the in-frame ones, dropping some. In the table there are roughly 65,000 clones, over 80% of which are singletons. The source of this sequence is an adult with an advanced solid tumor such as melanoma, head and neck, liver or kidney cancer. V is TRBV2 and J is TRBJ2-7; no clear D gene. Sequencing used CD4+ or CD8+ T cells sorted from blood, obtained in a trial of the OX40 agonist ivuxolimab. The CDR3 nucleotides are TGTGCCAGCAGTGAAGCCTACGAGCAGTACTTC. Protein product: CASSEAYEQYF. Complete variable domain (other parts from reference TRBV2 and TRBJ2-7): EPEVTQTPSHQVTQMGQEVILRCVPISNHLYFYWYRQILGQKVEFLVSFYNNEISEKSEIFDDQFSVERPDGSNFTLKIRSTKLEDSAMYFCASSEAYEQYFGPGTRLTVT.